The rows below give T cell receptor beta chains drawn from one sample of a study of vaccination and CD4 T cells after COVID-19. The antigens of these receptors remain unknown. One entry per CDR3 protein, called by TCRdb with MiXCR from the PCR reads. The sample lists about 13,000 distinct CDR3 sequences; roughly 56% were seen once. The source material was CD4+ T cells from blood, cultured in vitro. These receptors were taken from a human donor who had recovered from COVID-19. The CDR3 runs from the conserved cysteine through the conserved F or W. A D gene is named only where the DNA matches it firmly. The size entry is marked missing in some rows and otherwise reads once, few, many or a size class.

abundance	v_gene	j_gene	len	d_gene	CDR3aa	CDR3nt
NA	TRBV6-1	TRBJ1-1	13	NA	CASKMTVNTEAFF	TGTGCCAGCAAGATGACAGTGAACACTGAAGCTTTCTTT
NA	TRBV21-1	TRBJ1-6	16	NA	CASSPPTGSYNSPLHF	TGTGCCAGCAGCCCCCCCACCGGGTCCTATAATTCACCCCTCCACTTT
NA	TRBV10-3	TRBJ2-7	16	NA	CAISDPLGGPAYEQYF	TGTGCCATCAGTGACCCTCTAGGGGGTCCGGCCTACGAGCAGTACTTC
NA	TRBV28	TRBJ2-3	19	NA	CASSLPQVGWLNGTDTQYF	TGTGCCAGCAGTTTACCCCAAGTCGGTTGGTTGAATGGCACAGATACGCAGTATTTT
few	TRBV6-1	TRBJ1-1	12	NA	CASRGRGTEAFF	TGTGCCAGCCGAGGGCGTGGAACTGAAGCTTTCTTT
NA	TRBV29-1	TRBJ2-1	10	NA	CSAGTVGQFF	TGCAGCGCCGGGACGGTCGGGCAGTTCTTC
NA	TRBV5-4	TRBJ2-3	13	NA	CASSLWRGDTQYF	TGTGCCAGCAGCTTGTGGCGAGGGGATACGCAGTATTTT
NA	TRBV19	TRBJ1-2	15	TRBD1	CASMETTGDAYGYTF	TGTGCCAGTATGGAGACAACAGGGGATGCATATGGCTACACCTTC
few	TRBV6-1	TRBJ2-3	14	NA	CASSEGANTDTQYF	TGTGCCAGCAGTGAGGGGGCTAACACAGATACGCAGTATTTT
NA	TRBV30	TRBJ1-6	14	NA	CAWSLREIGSPLHF	TGTGCCTGGAGTCTCCGGGAGATAGGTTCACCCCTCCACTTT
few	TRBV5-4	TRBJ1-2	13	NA	CASSRGTDYGYTF	TGTGCCAGCAGCCGCGGGACTGACTATGGCTACACCTTC
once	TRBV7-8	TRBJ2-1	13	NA	CASRLREGNEQFF	TGTGCCAGCAGGTTGAGGGAAGGCAATGAGCAGTTCTTC
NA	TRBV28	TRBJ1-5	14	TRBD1	CASIPGTGSQPQHF	TGTGCCAGCATCCCCGGGACAGGGAGTCAGCCCCAGCATTTT
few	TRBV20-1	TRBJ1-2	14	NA	CSARGTGKAYGYTF	TGCAGTGCTAGAGGAACAGGGAAAGCCTATGGCTACACCTTC
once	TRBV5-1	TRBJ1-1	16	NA	CASSLVADLRGTEAFF	TGCGCCAGCAGCTTGGTGGCAGACCTCCGGGGCACTGAAGCTTTCTTT
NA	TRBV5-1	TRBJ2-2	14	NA	CASSRSWNTGELFF	TGCGCCAGCAGCAGAAGTTGGAACACCGGGGAGCTGTTTTTT
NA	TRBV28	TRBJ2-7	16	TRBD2	CASSLLGLAGVYEQYF	TGTGCCAGCAGTCTACTGGGACTAGCGGGAGTCTACGAGCAGTACTTC
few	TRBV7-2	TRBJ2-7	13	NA	CASSIDGTYEQYF	TGTGCCAGCAGCATTGACGGGACCTACGAGCAGTACTTC
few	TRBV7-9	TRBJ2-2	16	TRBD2	CASSPGLGLDTGELFF	TGTGCCAGCAGCCCCGGACTAGGTTTGGACACCGGGGAGCTGTTTTTT
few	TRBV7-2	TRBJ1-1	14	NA	CASSPGHQNTEAFF	TGTGCCAGCAGCCCCGGACACCAGAACACTGAAGCTTTCTTT
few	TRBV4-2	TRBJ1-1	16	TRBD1	CASSQDGQGARTEAFF	TGTGCCAGCAGCCAAGATGGACAGGGGGCCCGCACTGAAGCTTTCTTT
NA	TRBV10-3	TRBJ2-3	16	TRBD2	CAISQRTSGSTDTQYF	TGTGCCATCAGTCAGAGGACTAGCGGGAGCACAGATACGCAGTATTTT
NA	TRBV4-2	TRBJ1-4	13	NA	CASSGGWAAGLFF	TGTGCCAGCAGTGGGGGGTGGGCGGCGGGGCTGTTTTTT
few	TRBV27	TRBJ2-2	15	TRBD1	CASSRLGQATGELFF	TGTGCCAGCAGTCGACTGGGACAGGCCACCGGGGAGCTGTTTTTT
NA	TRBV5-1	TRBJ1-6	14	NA	CASKGVGGNSPLHF	TGCGCCAGCAAGGGAGTCGGGGGGAATTCACCCCTCCACTTT
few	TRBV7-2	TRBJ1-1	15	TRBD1	CASSLRGQVNTEAFF	TGTGCCAGCAGCCTGAGGGGACAGGTGAACACTGAAGCTTTCTTT
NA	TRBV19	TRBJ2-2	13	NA	CASSRDATGELFF	TGTGCCAGTAGTCGGGACGCCACCGGGGAGCTGTTTTTT
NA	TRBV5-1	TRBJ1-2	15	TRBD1	CASSLTGGAQDGYTF	TGCGCCAGCAGCTTGACAGGGGGCGCTCAGGACGGCTACACCTTC
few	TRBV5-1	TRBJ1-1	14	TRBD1	CASTLTGQNTEAFF	TGCGCCAGCACCCTGACAGGGCAGAACACTGAAGCTTTCTTT
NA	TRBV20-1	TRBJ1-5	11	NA	CSARFAAAQHF	TGCAGTGCTCGATTTGCGGCAGCCCAGCATTTT
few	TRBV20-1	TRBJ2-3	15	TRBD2	CSADSPSGSTDTQYF	TGCAGTGCTGACTCCCCTAGCGGGAGCACAGATACGCAGTATTTT
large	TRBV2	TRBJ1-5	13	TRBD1	CASSQGANQPQHF	TGTGCCAGCAGCCAGGGGGCGAATCAGCCCCAGCATTTT
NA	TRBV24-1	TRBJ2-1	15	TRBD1	CATSDTGTAYNEQFF	TGTGCCACCAGTGATACCGGGACAGCTTACAATGAGCAGTTCTTC